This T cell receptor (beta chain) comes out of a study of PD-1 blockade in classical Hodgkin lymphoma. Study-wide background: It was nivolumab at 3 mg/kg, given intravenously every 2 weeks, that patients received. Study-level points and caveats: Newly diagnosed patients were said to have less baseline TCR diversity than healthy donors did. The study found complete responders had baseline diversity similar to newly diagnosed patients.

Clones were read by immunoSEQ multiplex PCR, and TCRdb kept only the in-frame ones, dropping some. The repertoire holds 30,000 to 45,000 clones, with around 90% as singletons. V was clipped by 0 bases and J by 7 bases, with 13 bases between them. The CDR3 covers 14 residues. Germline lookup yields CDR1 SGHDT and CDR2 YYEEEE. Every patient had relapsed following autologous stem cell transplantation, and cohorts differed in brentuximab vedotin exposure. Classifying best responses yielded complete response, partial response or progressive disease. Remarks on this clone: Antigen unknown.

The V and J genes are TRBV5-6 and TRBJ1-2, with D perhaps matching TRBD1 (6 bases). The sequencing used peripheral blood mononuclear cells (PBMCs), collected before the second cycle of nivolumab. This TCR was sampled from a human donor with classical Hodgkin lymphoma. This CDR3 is CASSLGQAMGGYTF. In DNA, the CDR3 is TGTGCCAGCAGCTTGGGACAGGCAATGGGTGGCTACACCTTC.